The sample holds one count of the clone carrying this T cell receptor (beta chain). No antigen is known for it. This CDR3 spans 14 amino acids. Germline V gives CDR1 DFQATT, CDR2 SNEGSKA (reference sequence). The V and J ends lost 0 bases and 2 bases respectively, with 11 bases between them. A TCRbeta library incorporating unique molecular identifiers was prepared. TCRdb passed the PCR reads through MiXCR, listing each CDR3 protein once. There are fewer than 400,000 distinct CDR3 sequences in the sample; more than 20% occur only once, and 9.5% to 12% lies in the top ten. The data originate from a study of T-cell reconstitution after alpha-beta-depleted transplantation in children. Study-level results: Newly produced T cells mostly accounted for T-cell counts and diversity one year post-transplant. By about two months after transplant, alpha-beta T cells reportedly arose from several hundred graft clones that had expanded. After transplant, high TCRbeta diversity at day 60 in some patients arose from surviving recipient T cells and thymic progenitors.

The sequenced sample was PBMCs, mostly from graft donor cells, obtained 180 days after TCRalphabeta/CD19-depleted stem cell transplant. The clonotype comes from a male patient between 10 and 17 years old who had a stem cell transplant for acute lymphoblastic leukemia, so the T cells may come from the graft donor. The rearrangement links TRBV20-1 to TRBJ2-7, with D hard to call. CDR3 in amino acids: CSARDWVSTYEQYF. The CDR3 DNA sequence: TGCAGTGCTAGAGATTGGGTATCGACCTACGAGCAGTACTTC.